The 21 T cell receptor beta chains below come from one sample, sequenced in a study of blood T cells in healthy people across ages. Alongside a J-beta primer mix, a sample-barcoded 5' primer served in a second PCR lasting roughly 7 to 12 cycles. TCRdb independently ran MiXCR on the 5' RACE reads; one entry per CDR3 protein. The data contain around 780,000 distinct CDR3 sequences, about 56% of them seen just once; the ten biggest clones take up about 26%. The specimen sequenced was blood. The receptors come from a middle-aged man in good health.

The rearrangement links TRBV20-1 to TRBJ2-1; D not certain. The CDR3 covers 13 residues. V shed 6 bases and J shed 3 bases, with 12 bases lying between them. Germline values: CDR1 DFQATT, CDR2 SNEGSKA (reference sequence). CDR3 in amino acids: CSASHMIYNEQFF. CDR3 nucleotide sequence: TGCAGTGCAAGTCATATGATCTACAATGAGCAGTTCTTC.

The rearrangement joins TRBV28 to TRBJ1-5; possibly TRBD1 for D (5 bases). Germline V gene sequence: CDR1 MDHEN, CDR2 SYDVKM. V was clipped by 6 bases and J by 5 bases, with 20 bases between them. The CDR3 spans 16 residues. The CDR3 DNA follows: TGTGCCAGCAGCCCAAGTGGGGGTCGAGACTATCAGCCCCAGCATTTT. It yields the protein CASSPSGGRDYQPQHF.

J is TRBJ2-4 and V is TRBV10-3, with D possibly being TRBD1 or TRBD2 (5 bases each). The J call is doubtful: the DNA matches TRBJ2-5 better. There are 12 residues in the CDR3. The V gene's germline CDR1 is ENHRY and CDR2 SYGVKD. CDR3 nucleotides: TGTGCCTCTGCAGGGACGGAAGAGACCCAGTACTTC. Its translation: CASAGTEETQYF.

Only a few counts were recorded for this clonotype. The rearrangement joins TRBV9 to TRBJ1-2; 11 positions agree with TRBD1. J gave up 7 bases and V 3 bases, and 14 bases lay outside the gene matches. From germline, CDR1 is SGDLS and CDR2 YYNGEE. The CDR3 runs 17 residues. CDR3 in amino acids: CASSASGTGGPDRGYTF. CDR3 coding DNA: TGTGCCAGCAGCGCATCCGGGACAGGGGGTCCTGATCGTGGCTACACCTTC.

The CDR3 region is CASSLHGTEETQYF. CDR3 bases: TGTGCCAGCAGCTTACACGGGACAGAAGAGACCCAGTACTTC. This chain joins TRBV7-2 and TRBJ2-5; 7 bases match TRBD1. Trimming took 2 bases from V and 3 from J; bases not matched to a gene: 3. The CDR3 contains 14 residues. The germline CDR1 and CDR2 sequences are SGHTA and FQGNSA.

In its sample, this clonotype was seen a few times. The chain uses TRBV7-8 and TRBJ2-1; D is possibly TRBD1 (6 bases). Germline values: CDR1 SGHVS, CDR2 FQNEAQ. V lost 3 bases, J lost 1 base, and 10 bases lay in between. The CDR3 spans 15 residues. CDR3 loop: CASSFLRGSYNEQFF. CDR3 nucleotide sequence: TGTGCCAGCAGCTTTCTCAGGGGATCCTACAATGAGCAGTTCTTC.

The V call is TRBV6-5, the J call TRBJ2-7; TRBD1 matches 8 bases. Germline V gene data show CDR1 as MNHEY and CDR2 as SVGAGI. The CDR3 has 13 residues. V was clipped by 8 bases and J by 2 bases; unmatched bases: 5. The DNA of the CDR3 is TGTGCCAGCCTTCGACAGGGGACCTACGAGCAGTACTTC. Protein: CASLRQGTYEQYF.

The CDR3 reads CASSLERGVDIQYF. CDR3 DNA: TGTGCCAGCAGCTTGGAACGGGGAGTGGACATTCAGTACTTC. This sequence joins TRBV5-6 and TRBJ2-4, with D maybe TRBD2 (5 bases). Germline lookup yields CDR1 SGHDT and CDR2 YYEEEE. Trimming cost V 0 bases and J 8 bases, with 12 bases left between them. The CDR3 is 14 residues long.

The V and J genes are TRBV7-9 and TRBJ1-1; D not certain. Between the trimmed V and J ends, which lost 1 base and 1 base, there was a span of 7 bases. The germline V gene has CDR1 SEHNR and CDR2 FQNEAQ (reference sequence). The CDR3 loop spans 14 amino acids. The CDR3 coding sequence is TGTGCCAGCAGCTTAGTGTTGGCGAACACTGAAGCTTTCTTT. It codes for CASSLVLANTEAFF.

This chain uses TRBV20-1 with TRBJ2-3, with a possible D match to TRBD1 (6 bases). The germline V and J ends were trimmed by 0 bases and 1 base, with 11 bases remaining between them. This CDR3 is 15 amino acids long. Germline values: CDR1 DFQATT, CDR2 SNEGSKA (reference sequence). CDR3: CSARDQGKGTDTQYF. The CDR3 DNA reads as TGCAGTGCTAGAGATCAGGGGAAGGGCACAGATACGCAGTATTTT.

There are a few counts of this clonotype. V and J are TRBV29-1 and TRBJ2-4; D may be TRBD1 (5 bases). The germline CDR1 and CDR2 sequences are SQVTM and ANQGSEA. The germline V and J ends were trimmed by 0 bases and 4 bases, with 13 bases remaining between them. CDR3 length: 15 residues. CDR3 sequence reads: CSVEEKGLGKNIQYF. CDR3 coding DNA: TGCAGCGTTGAAGAAAAGGGGTTGGGTAAAAACATTCAGTACTTC.

The sample holds many counts of this clonotype. This chain joins TRBV20-1 and TRBJ1-2, with unresolved D. V lost 4 bases and J 4 bases, leaving 13 bases between the germline ends. This CDR3 comprises 13 residues. In germline, CDR1 is DFQATT, CDR2 SNEGSKA (reference sequence). CDR3 bases: TGCAGTGCTATCCAGGAGGTGGGCTATGGCTACACCTTC. It codes for CSAIQEVGYGYTF.

The genes are TRBV4-1 and TRBJ2-7, with 7 nucleotides matching TRBD1. J gave up 2 bases and V 0 bases, and 16 bases lay outside the gene matches. CDR1 and CDR2 (germline): MGHRA, YSYEKL. The CDR3 is made up of 19 amino acids. The CDR3: CASSQDPSSTGIGTYEQYF. Here the CDR3 DNA reads TGCGCCAGCAGCCAAGATCCCTCCTCGACAGGGATAGGGACCTACGAGCAGTACTTC.

The chain uses TRBV18 and TRBJ2-1; 8 nucleotides line up with TRBD1. V dropped 2 bases and J dropped 2; count of bases not matched to a gene: 11. The CDR3 covers 18 residues. Looked up from germline, CDR1 is KGHSH and CDR2 is LQKENI. This chain's CDR3 is CASSPYDTGQGTYNEQFF. The CDR3 DNA sequence: TGTGCCAGCTCACCATATGATACTGGACAGGGCACCTACAATGAGCAGTTCTTC.

The CDR3 nucleotides read TGTGCCATCATGTTCTGGTGGAAACCCTCTCGCGATATACGTGAGCAGTTCTTC. Its protein is CAIMFWWKPSRDIREQFF. The V call is TRBV10-3, the J call TRBJ2-1, with D unresolved. Germline V gene data show CDR1 as ENHRY and CDR2 as SYGVKD. This CDR3 comprises 18 residues. V was shortened by 7 bases and J by 9 bases, with 31 bases between the two germline ends.

A single count supports this clonotype. The chain links TRBV10-3 to TRBJ2-7; D gene uncertain. The germline CDR1 and CDR2 sequences are ENHRY and SYGVKD. The CDR3 spans 17 residues. V was trimmed by 3 bases and J by 3 bases, leaving 21 bases between them. The CDR3 DNA reads as TGTGCCATCAGTGACCCTACTGACCCCGCCGCCGACTACGAGCAGTACTTC. As protein: CAISDPTDPAADYEQYF.

This clonotype was seen a single time. V and J are TRBV20-1 and TRBJ1-5; TRBD1 aligns across 8 bases. J gave up 3 bases and V 5 bases, and 9 bases lay outside the gene matches. CDR1 is DFQATT, CDR2 SNEGSKA, per germline (reference sequence). The CDR3 is 15 amino acids. Here the CDR3 reads CSARGDRGFNQPQHF. CDR3 in DNA: TGCAGTGCTCGGGGAGACAGGGGATTCAATCAGCCCCAGCATTTT.

V is TRBV27 and J is TRBJ2-7; no reliable D call. The V end was cut by 2 bases, the J end by 3 bases, with 8 bases between. CDR1 and CDR2 (germline): MNHEY, SMNVEV (reference sequence). This CDR3 is built from 13 residues. CDR3 in DNA: TGTGCCAGCAGTTTAACGGTTTTCTACGAGCAGTACTTC. It translates to CASSLTVFYEQYF.

This clonotype was observed a handful of times. The chain carries TRBV9 and TRBJ2-5; D tentatively reads TRBD1 or TRBD2 (5 bases each). The V gene lost 0 bases and the J gene lost 1 base, with 13 bases spanning the gap. The CDR3 loop spans 16 amino acids. Germline V lookup: CDR1 SGDLS, CDR2 YYNGEE. DNA for the CDR3: TGTGCCAGCAGCGTAGCTCTGTCCGGGGCCCAAGAGACCCAGTACTTC. Its translation is CASSVALSGAQETQYF.

The rearrangement uses TRBV9 and TRBJ2-3, with 8 bases lining up with TRBD2. The CDR3 is 16 residues long. Trimming took 0 bases from V and 3 from J; bases not matched to a gene: 6. In germline, CDR1 is SGDLS, CDR2 YYNGEE. DNA for the CDR3: TGTGCCAGCAGCGTAGACAGCGGGGGAATAACAGATACGCAGTATTTT. This gives the protein CASSVDSGGITDTQYF. Based on the CDR3 plus reference TRBV9 and TRBJ2-3, the full variable domain is DSGVTQTPKHLITATGQRVTLRCSPRSGDLSVYWYQQSLDQGLQFLIQYYNGEERAKGNILERFSAQQFPDLHSELNLSSLELGDSALYFCASSVDSGGITDTQYFGPGTRLTVL.

This clonotype was observed a handful of times. V gene TRBV6-1 combines with J gene TRBJ2-7; 8 bases align to TRBD1. The trim removed 4 bases at V and 0 bases at J, leaving 2 bases unmatched. Germline lookup yields CDR1 MNHNS and CDR2 SASEGT. The CDR3 is made up of 14 amino acids. The CDR3 DNA sequence: TGTGCCAGCAGTGGGGACAGGTCCTCCTACGAGCAGTACTTC. Translating it yields CASSGDRSSYEQYF.